This T cell receptor beta chain came from a study of T cell responses to AZD1222 COVID-19 vaccine. Points from the study as a whole: Among the donors, most were white British and more were female, and clonal diversity was possibly underestimated. Targets within unmutated variant regions were reportedly found for nearly half of spike-specific TCRs.

Germline V gene sequence: CDR1 MNHEY, CDR2 SVGAGI. The V end lost 6 bases, the J end lost 9 bases, and 14 bases lay between the germline ends. This CDR3 is 12 amino acids long. Only in-frame clones appear in the TCRdb table, and some are missing; sequencing was by immunoSEQ multiplex PCR. Of under 95,000 clones in the sample, around 90% were seen once. As concerns this clone: The antigen is not known.

This specimen consisted of peripheral blood, obtained on day 0 of AZD1222 vaccination. V usage is TRBV6-5 and J usage is TRBJ1-1; D remains unclear. This clonotype was obtained from an adult in good health. This CDR3 is CASSSGLHQAFF. Written as DNA, the CDR3 is TGTGCCAGCAGCTCCGGGCTACACCAAGCTTTCTTT.